These 15 T cell receptor beta chains originate from one sample sequenced in a study of blood T cell repertoires in COVID-19. Sequenced by immunoSEQ multiplex PCR; TCRdb stores in-frame clones only, minus some. The repertoire consists of approximately 300,000 clones, with 92% occurring once and the leading ten covering 15% to 20%. The sample comprised PBMCs or T cells enriched from blood (not recorded which). Receptors were obtained from a woman in her thirties who had recovered from COVID-19.

The chain is built from TRBV5-6 and TRBJ1-2; possible D gene TRBD1, 5 bases. CDR3 length: 13 amino acids. V was pared by 5 bases and J by 8 bases, with 16 bases between. Germline lookup yields CDR1 SGHDT and CDR2 YYEEEE. Written as DNA, the CDR3 is TGTGCCAGCAGATCATGGGGGGTACCCGGCTACACCTTC. This gives the protein CASRSWGVPGYTF.

V is TRBV28 and J is TRBJ2-4; TRBD1 matches 8 bases. Per the germline V gene, CDR1 is MDHEN and CDR2 is SYDVKM. The CDR3 contains 18 residues. Unmatched junction bases numbered 13, after V lost 6 bases and J lost 0 bases. The CDR3 DNA sequence: TGTGCCAGCAGGCCTGAGGCGGGCCAGGGGGCAGCCAAAAACATTCAGTACTTC. This translates into CASRPEAGQGAAKNIQYF.

This rearrangement joins TRBV7-2 to TRBJ2-7; D ambiguous. V was trimmed by 5 bases and J by 6 bases, leaving 14 bases between them. CDR3 length equals 13 residues. Germline CDR1 is SGHTA and CDR2 is FQGNSA. In nucleotides, the CDR3 is TGTGCCAGCAGCGACGGATTTCAGGCCGAGCAGTACTTC. Translated: CASSDGFQAEQYF.

The rearrangement joins TRBV7-2 to TRBJ1-2; TRBD1 aligns across 7 bases. CDR3 length equals 16 residues. Germline CDR1 SGHTA, CDR2 FQGNSA. V shed 5 bases, J shed 3 bases, and the junction held 12 bases outside the gene matches. DNA for the CDR3: TGTGCCAGCAGCCTAAGGACAGGAAAAGGGTACTATGGCTACACCTTC. It codes for CASSLRTGKGYYGYTF.

This clone has just a few counts. The junction differs from germline at one of its ends, possibly a read error. The rearrangement uses TRBV7-7 and TRBJ2-5, with D perhaps matching TRBD2 (5 bases). CDR3 size: 15 residues. Germline loops: CDR1 SSHAT, CDR2 FNYEAQ (reference sequence). The DNA for the CDR3 is TGTGCTAGCAGCACCGGAAGAGGGTTGCAAGAGACCCAGTACTTC. It yields the protein CASSTGRGLQETQYF.

The chain joins TRBV7-9 to TRBJ2-7, with D possibly matching TRBD2 (6 bases). This CDR3 has 14 amino acids. Germline loops: CDR1 SEHNR, CDR2 FQNEAQ (reference sequence). The V gene lost 1 base and the J gene lost 4 bases, with 11 bases spanning the gap. The CDR3 sequence is CASSLGGAGYEQYF. The CDR3 DNA is TGTGCCAGCAGCTTAGGAGGGGCGGGGTACGAGCAGTACTTC.

This rearrangement joins TRBV4-2 to TRBJ1-1; 10 nucleotides match TRBD1. The V gene end was trimmed by 4 bases and the J gene end by 4 bases; junction bases not matched to a gene: 3. This CDR3 comprises 14 residues. The germline gives CDR1 LGHNA, CDR2 YNFKEQ. DNA for the CDR3: TGTGCCAGCAGCCCAGGACAGGGGGGCACTGAAGCTTTCTTT. Translated, it gives CASSPGQGGTEAFF.

J is TRBJ2-1 and V is TRBV9; 12 bases align to TRBD2. The germline V gene encodes CDR1 SGDLS and CDR2 YYNGEE. This CDR3 comprises 14 residues. Trimming cost V 0 bases and J 15 bases; bases outside gene matches: 7. The CDR3 loop reads CASSVGLAGAVGFF. CDR3 sequence (DNA): TGTGCCAGCAGCGTAGGACTAGCGGGAGCTGTGGGGTTCTTC.

V and J are TRBV7-2 and TRBJ2-5, with 9 positions matching TRBD1. V trimming: 4 bases; J trimming: 10 bases; junction bases outside the gene matches: 1. The CDR3 contains 11 residues. Germline CDR1 SGHTA, CDR2 FQGNSA. CDR3 coding DNA: TGTGCCAGCAGCTGGGGACAGGGCCAGTACTTC. This gives the protein CASSWGQGQYF.

Written as DNA, the CDR3 is TGTGCCAGCAGCTGGGCGGGACAGGAGAACTATGGCTACACCTTC. Protein: CASSWAGQENYGYTF. The rearrangement uses TRBV4-2 and TRBJ1-2; 8 bases map to TRBD1. This CDR3 region has 15 residues. The V gene's germline CDR1 is LGHNA and CDR2 YNFKEQ. The junction had 7 bases not matched to a gene; V was cut back by 5 bases and J by 2 bases.

The chain combines TRBV7-9 with TRBJ1-4, with TRBD1 as a possible D gene (5 bases). The germline V gene has CDR1 SEHNR and CDR2 FQNEAQ (reference sequence). V was trimmed by 2 bases and J by 5 bases, leaving 15 bases between them. This CDR3 comprises 16 residues. The CDR3 protein is CASSLPIQASNEKLFF. The DNA for the CDR3 is TGTGCCAGCAGCTTACCGATACAGGCGTCAAATGAAAAACTGTTTTTT.

This chain joins TRBV19 and TRBJ1-3; 7 bases are shared with TRBD1. The CDR3 contains 15 residues. The trim removed 5 bases at V and 0 bases at J, leaving 4 bases unmatched. CDR1 is LNHDA and CDR2 is SQIVND in the germline V gene (reference sequence). The CDR3 region is CASSPGQHSGNTIYF. CDR3 bases: TGTGCCAGTAGTCCGGGACAGCACTCTGGAAACACCATATATTTT.

This chain joins TRBV28 and TRBJ2-2, with 14 bases aligning to TRBD2. Trimming cost V 2 bases and J 7 bases; bases outside gene matches: 3. The CDR3 has 16 amino acids. The V gene's germline CDR1 is MDHEN and CDR2 SYDVKM. CDR3 nucleotide sequence: TGTGCCAGCAGTTTAAGACTAGCGGGAGGGAACGGGGAGCTGTTTTTT. This codes for CASSLRLAGGNGELFF.

The J gene is TRBJ2-2, the V gene TRBV10-1, with D maybe TRBD2 (5 bases). Per the germline V gene, CDR1 is WNHNN and CDR2 is SYGVQD (reference sequence). The CDR3 extends over 10 amino acids. Deletions cut 10 bases from V and 5 bases from J, with 5 bases between. This CDR3 reads CATGTGELFF. CDR3 DNA: TGCGCCACGGGGACCGGGGAGCTGTTTTTT.

The rearrangement joins TRBV11-1 to TRBJ2-7; 14 bases match TRBD2. This CDR3 has 15 residues. Germline loops: CDR1 SGHAT, CDR2 FQDESV (reference sequence). V dropped 3 bases and J dropped 4; count of bases not matched to a gene: 2. CDR3 protein: CASSLGLAGEYEQYF. CDR3 in DNA: TGTGCCAGCAGCTTGGGACTAGCGGGAGAATACGAGCAGTACTTC.